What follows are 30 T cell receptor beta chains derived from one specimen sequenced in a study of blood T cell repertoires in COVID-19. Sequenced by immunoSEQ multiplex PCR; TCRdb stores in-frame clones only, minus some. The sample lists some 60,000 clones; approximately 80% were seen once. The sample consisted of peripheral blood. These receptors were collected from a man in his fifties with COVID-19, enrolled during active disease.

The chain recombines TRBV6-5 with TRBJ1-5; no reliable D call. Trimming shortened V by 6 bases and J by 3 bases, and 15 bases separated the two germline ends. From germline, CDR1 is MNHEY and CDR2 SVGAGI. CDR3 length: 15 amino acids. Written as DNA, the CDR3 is TGTGCCAGCAGAGAGGGTCGGGTGATCAATCAGCCCCAGCATTTT. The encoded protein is CASREGRVINQPQHF.

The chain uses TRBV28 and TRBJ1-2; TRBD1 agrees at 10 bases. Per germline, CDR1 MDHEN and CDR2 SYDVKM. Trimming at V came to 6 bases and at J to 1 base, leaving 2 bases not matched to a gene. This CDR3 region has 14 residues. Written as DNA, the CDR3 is TGTGCCAGCAGGAGGACAGGGGGTAACTATGGCTACACCTTC. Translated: CASRRTGGNYGYTF.

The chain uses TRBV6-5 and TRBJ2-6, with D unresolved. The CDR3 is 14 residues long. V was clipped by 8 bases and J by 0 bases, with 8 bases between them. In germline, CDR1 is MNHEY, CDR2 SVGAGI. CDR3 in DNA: TGTGCCAGCCGTCGTTCCTCTGGGGCCAACGTCCTGACTTTC. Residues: CASRRSSGANVLTF.

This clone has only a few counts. CDR3: CASSRGGSDTQYF. DNA for the CDR3: TGTGCCAGCAGTCGGGGAGGTTCAGATACGCAGTATTTT. V is TRBV6-5 and J is TRBJ2-3, with a tentative D call TRBD2 (6 bases). Germline lookup yields CDR1 MNHEY and CDR2 SVGAGI. The CDR3 has 13 residues. V was pared by 5 bases and J by 4 bases, with 10 bases between.

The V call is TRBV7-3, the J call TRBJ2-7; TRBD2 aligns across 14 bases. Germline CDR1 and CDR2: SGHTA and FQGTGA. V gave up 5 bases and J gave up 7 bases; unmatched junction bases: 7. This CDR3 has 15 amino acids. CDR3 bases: TGTGCCAGCAGCCTCACGGGACTAGCGGGAGAAGAGCAGTACTTC. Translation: CASSLTGLAGEEQYF.

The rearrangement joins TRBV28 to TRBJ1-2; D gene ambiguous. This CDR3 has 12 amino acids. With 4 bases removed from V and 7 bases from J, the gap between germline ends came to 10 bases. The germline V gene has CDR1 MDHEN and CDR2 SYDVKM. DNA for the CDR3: TGTGCCAGCAGTTGGGCTTTGTCTGGCTACACCTTC. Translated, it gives CASSWALSGYTF.

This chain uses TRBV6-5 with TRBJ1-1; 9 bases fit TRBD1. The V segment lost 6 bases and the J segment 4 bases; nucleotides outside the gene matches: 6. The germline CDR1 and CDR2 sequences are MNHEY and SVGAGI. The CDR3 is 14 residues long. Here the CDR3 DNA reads TGTGCCAGCAGCCGGACAGGGGCAAGCACTGAAGCTTTCTTT. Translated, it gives CASSRTGASTEAFF.

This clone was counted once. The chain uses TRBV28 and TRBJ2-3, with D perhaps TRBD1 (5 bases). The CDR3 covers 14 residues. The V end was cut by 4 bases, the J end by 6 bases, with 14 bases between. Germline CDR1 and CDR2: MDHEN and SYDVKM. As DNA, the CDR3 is TGTGCCAGCAGTTCTTATAGGGGAAGGGATACGCAGTATTTT. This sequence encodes CASSSYRGRDTQYF.

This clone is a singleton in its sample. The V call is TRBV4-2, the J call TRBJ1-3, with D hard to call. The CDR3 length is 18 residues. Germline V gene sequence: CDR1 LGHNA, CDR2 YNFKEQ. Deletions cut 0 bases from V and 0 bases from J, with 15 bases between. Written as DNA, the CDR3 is TGTGCCAGCAGCCAAGATCTAAGTTTGCGCAACTCTGGAAACACCATATATTTT. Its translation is CASSQDLSLRNSGNTIYF.

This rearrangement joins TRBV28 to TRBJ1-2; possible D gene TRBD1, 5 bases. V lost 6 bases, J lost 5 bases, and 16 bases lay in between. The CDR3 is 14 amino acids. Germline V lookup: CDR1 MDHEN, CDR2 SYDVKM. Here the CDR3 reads CASRKGSLGYGYTF. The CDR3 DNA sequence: TGTGCCAGCAGGAAGGGGTCGCTGGGATATGGCTACACCTTC.

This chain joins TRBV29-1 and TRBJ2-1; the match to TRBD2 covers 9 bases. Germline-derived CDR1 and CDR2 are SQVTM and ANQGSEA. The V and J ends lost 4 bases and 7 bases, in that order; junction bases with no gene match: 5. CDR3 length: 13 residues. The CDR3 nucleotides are TGCAGCGTTGTTGGCGGGAGGGTAAATGAGCAGTTCTTC. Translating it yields CSVVGGRVNEQFF.

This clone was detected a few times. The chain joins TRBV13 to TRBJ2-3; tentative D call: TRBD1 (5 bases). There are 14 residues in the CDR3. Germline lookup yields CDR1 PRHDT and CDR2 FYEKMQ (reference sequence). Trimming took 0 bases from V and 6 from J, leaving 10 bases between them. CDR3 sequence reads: CASSLGGPVDTQYF. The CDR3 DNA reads TGTGCCAGCAGCTTAGGGGGGCCCGTGGATACGCAGTATTTT.

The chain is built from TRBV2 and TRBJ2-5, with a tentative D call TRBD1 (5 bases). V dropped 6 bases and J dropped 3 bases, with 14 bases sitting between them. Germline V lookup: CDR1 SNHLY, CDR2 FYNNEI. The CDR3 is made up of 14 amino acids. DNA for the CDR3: TGTGCCAGCAGCCCCACAGGAACGAAAGAGACCCAGTACTTC. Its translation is CASSPTGTKETQYF.

The CDR3 nucleotides are TGTGCCAGTAGTATGGGGAGGAACACCGGGGAGCTGTTTTTT. Translated: CASSMGRNTGELFF. The chain combines TRBV19 with TRBJ2-2, with a tentative D call TRBD2 (5 bases). Deletions cut 3 bases from V and 1 base from J, with 6 bases between. CDR1 and CDR2 from the germline V gene are LNHDA and SQIVND (reference sequence). The CDR3 is 14 residues long.

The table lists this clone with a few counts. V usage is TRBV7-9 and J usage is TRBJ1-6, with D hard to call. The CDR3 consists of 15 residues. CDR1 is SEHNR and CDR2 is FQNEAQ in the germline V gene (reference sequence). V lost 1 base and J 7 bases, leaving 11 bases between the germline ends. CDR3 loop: CASSLDSGRNSPLHF. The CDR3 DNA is TGTGCCAGCAGCTTAGATAGTGGGAGGAATTCACCCCTCCACTTT.

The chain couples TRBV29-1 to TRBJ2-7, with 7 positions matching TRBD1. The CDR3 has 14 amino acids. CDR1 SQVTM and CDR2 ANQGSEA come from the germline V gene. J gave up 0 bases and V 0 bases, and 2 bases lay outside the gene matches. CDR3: CSVEDEGASYEQYF. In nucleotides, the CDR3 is TGCAGCGTTGAAGATGAGGGGGCCTCCTACGAGCAGTACTTC.

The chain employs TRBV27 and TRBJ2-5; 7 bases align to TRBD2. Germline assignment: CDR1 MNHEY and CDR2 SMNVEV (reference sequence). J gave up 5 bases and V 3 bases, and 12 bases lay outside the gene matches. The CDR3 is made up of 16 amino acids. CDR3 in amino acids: CASSFNGGLVPETQYF. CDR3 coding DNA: TGTGCCAGCAGTTTCAACGGGGGGTTAGTCCCTGAGACCCAGTACTTC.

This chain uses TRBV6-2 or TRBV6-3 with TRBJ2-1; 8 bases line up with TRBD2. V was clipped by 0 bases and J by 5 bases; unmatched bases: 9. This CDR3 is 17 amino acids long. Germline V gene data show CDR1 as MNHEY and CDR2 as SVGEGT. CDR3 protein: CASSYSPGLGGNNEQFF. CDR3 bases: TGTGCCAGCAGTTACTCCCCGGGACTAGGAGGTAACAATGAGCAGTTCTTC.

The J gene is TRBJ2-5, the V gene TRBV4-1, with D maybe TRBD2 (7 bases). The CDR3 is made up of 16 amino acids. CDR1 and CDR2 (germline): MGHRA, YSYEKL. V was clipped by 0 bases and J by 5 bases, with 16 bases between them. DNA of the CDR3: TGCGCCAGCAGCCAAGATGGGGGGGCAGTATGGGAGACCCAGTACTTC. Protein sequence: CASSQDGGAVWETQYF.

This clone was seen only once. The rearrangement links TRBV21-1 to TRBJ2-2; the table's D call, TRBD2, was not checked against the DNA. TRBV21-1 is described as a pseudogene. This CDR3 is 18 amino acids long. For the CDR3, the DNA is TGTGCCAGCAGCAAAGCGCGGGAACTCCGTTTACTCACCGGGGAGCTGTTTTTT. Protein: CASSKARELRLLTGELFF.

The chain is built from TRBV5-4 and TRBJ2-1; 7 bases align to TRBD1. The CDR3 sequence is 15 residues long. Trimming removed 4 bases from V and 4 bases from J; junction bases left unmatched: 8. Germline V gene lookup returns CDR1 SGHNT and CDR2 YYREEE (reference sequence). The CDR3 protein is CASSRTGTVYNEQFF. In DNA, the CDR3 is TGTGCCAGCAGCAGAACCGGGACAGTATACAATGAGCAGTTCTTC.

CDR3 coding DNA: TGTGCCAGCAGCTTCCCAAAGAACACCGGGGAGCTGTTTTTT. It encodes CASSFPKNTGELFF. The chain recombines TRBV5-6 with TRBJ2-2, with D hard to call. V was cut by 2 bases and J by 1 base, with 6 bases left in between. Germline V gene data show CDR1 as SGHDT and CDR2 as YYEEEE. This CDR3 is built from 14 residues.

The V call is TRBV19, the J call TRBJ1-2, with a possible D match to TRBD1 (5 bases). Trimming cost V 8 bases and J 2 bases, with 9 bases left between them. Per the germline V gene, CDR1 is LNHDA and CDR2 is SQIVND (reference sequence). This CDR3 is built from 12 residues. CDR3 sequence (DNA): TGTGCCAGTCAGACAGTGAACTATGGCTACACCTTC. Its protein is CASQTVNYGYTF.

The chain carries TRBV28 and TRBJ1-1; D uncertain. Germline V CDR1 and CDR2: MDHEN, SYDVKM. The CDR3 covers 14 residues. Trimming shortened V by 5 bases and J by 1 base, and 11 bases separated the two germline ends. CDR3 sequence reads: CASSPPRWNTEAFF. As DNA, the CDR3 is TGTGCCAGCAGTCCACCGCGGTGGAACACTGAAGCTTTCTTT.

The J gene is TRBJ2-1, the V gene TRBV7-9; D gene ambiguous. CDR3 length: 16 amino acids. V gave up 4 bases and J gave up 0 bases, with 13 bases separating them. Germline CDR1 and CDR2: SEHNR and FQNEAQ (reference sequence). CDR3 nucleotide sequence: TGTGCCAGCAGCTCCGCAGTTCGGAGCTCCTACAATGAGCAGTTCTTC. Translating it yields CASSSAVRSSYNEQFF.

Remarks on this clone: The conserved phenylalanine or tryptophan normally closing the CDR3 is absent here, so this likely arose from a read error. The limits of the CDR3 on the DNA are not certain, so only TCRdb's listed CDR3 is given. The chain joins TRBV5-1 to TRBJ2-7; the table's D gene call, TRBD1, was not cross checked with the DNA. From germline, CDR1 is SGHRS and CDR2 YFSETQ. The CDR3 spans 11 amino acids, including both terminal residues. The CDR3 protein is CASSCDRGPLD.

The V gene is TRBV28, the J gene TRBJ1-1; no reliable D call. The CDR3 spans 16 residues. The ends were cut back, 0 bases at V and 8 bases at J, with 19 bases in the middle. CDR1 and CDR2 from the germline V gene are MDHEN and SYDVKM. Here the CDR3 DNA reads TGTGCCAGCAGTTTATGGGGGAGCGTACCGACGACAGAAGCTTTCTTT. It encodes CASSLWGSVPTTEAFF.

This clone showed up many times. CDR3 nucleotides: TGTGCCAGCAGCTTAGTTGGGAGATCAACTAATGAAAAACTGTTTTTT. This gives the protein CASSLVGRSTNEKLFF. This chain links TRBV11-2 with TRBJ1-4; D is uncertain. V lost 1 base, J lost 0 bases, and 9 bases lay in between. Germline CDR1 reads SGHAT; CDR2 reads FQNNGV. The CDR3 runs 16 residues.

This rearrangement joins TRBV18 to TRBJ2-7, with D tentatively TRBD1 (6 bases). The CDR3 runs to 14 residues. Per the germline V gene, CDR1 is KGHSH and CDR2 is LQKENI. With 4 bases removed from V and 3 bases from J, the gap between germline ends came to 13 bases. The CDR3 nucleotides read TGTGCCAGCTCACAGCAGGGGTCGGGCTACGAGCAGTACTTC. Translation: CASSQQGSGYEQYF.

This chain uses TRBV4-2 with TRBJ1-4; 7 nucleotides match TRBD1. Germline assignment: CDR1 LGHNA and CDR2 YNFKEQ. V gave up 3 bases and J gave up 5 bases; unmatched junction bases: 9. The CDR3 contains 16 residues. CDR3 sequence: CASSHADRVGNEKLFF. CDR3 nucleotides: TGTGCCAGCAGCCATGCTGACAGGGTGGGAAATGAAAAACTGTTTTTT.